These T cell receptor beta chains were read from a single sample in a study of T cell repertoires in cytomegalovirus infection. Their antigen targets remain unknown. MiXCR was run by TCRdb on the reads, yielding one entry per CDR3 protein. The data hold around 300,000 distinct CDR3 sequences, with 25% observed a single time. This specimen consisted of cultured PBMCs, obtained from culture after CMV antigen stimulation. Receptors were obtained from a human donor in good health (CMV status not recorded). Some clones in this sample may be carry-over from other donors' samples. The CDR3 runs from the conserved cysteine through the conserved F or W. The order of the fields is V gene, D gene, clone size, J gene, CDR3 protein, CDR3 DNA. D genes are given only for firm matches. Clone size is stated in some rows and not others, as once, few, many or a class when expanded.

TRBV7-2,TRBD2,many,TRBJ2-1,CASSPPGLAVVNEQFF,TGTGCCAGCAGCCCTCCGGGACTAGCGGTGGTCAATGAGCAGTTCTTC
TRBV20-1,TRBD2,few,TRBJ2-3,CSARASQGLAGQITDTQYF,TGCAGTGCTAGAGCCTCACAGGGACTAGCGGGCCAGATCACAGATACGCAGTATTTT
TRBV28,-,-,TRBJ2-7,CASSVRSLGEQYF,TGTGCCAGCAGTGTAAGGAGCCTGGGGGAGCAGTACTTC
TRBV28,-,-,TRBJ1-4,CASSPNTGATNEKLFF,TGTGCCAGCAGTCCGAACACAGGTGCAACTAATGAAAAACTGTTTTTT
TRBV20-1,-,-,TRBJ2-1,CSARDPGTRSYNEQFF,TGCAGTGCTAGAGATCCCGGGACTCGCTCCTACAATGAGCAGTTCTTC
TRBV20-1,-,few,TRBJ2-5,CSARDHGGGTQETQYF,TGCAGTGCTAGAGATCATGGTGGCGGGACACAAGAGACCCAGTACTTC
TRBV7-2,-,many,TRBJ2-3,CASSQTDTQYF,TGTGCCAGCAGCCAAACAGATACGCAGTATTTT
TRBV2,-,few,TRBJ1-1,CATSPGPYTEAFF,TGTGCCACCAGTCCGGGGCCATACACTGAAGCTTTCTTT
TRBV7-2,-,many,TRBJ1-4,CASSFGATTNEKLFF,TGTGCCAGCAGCTTCGGTGCTACAACTAATGAAAAACTGTTTTTT
TRBV7-9,-,-,TRBJ1-3,CASSLKSSSGNTIYF,TGTGCCAGCAGCTTAAAGTCGTCCTCTGGAAACACCATATATTTT
TRBV5-6,TRBD1,-,TRBJ2-5,CASSLGRGQGKETQYF,TGTGCCAGCAGCTTGGGTAGGGGACAGGGAAAAGAGACCCAGTACTTC
TRBV9,TRBD1,-,TRBJ1-1,CASSFRPFPRDRSTEAFF,TGTGCCAGCAGCTTCAGGCCTTTCCCCCGGGACAGGTCCACTGAAGCTTTCTTT
TRBV7-8,-,once,TRBJ1-4,CASRVDRLLGEKLFF,TGTGCCAGCAGGGTCGACAGGCTCCTTGGAGAAAAACTGTTTTTT
TRBV12-3/TRBV12-4,-,many,TRBJ1-2,CASSNQGYGYTF,TGTGCCAGCAGTAACCAGGGCTATGGCTACACCTTC
TRBV6-2/TRBV6-3,-,-,TRBJ1-1,CASSYMQGSEAFF,TGTGCCAGCAGTTACATGCAGGGATCTGAAGCTTTCTTT
TRBV6-5,-,-,TRBJ2-2,CASSYFAGVNTGELFF,TGTGCCAGCAGTTACTTTGCAGGGGTAAACACCGGGGAGCTGTTTTTT
TRBV11-3,-,many,TRBJ2-1,CASSLDPGYNEQFF,TGTGCCAGCAGCTTAGACCCGGGATACAATGAGCAGTTCTTC
TRBV11-3,TRBD1,-,TRBJ1-1,CASSKGQGEGAVAFF,TGTGCCAGCAGCAAAGGACAGGGGGAAGGGGCCGTGGCTTTCTTT
TRBV10-3,-,few,TRBJ2-2,CAISESLRYTGELFF,TGTGCCATCAGTGAGTCCCTGAGATACACCGGGGAGCTGTTTTTT
TRBV7-8,-,few,TRBJ1-1,CASSRRGTTEAFF,TGTGCCAGCAGCCGCCGGGGTACCACTGAAGCTTTCTTT
TRBV12-3/TRBV12-4,-,-,TRBJ2-2,CASSLPWGQGIMPGELFF,TGTGCCAGCAGTTTACCTTGGGGGCAGGGTATAATGCCCGGGGAGCTGTTTTTT
TRBV7-2,-,many,TRBJ2-1,CASSPIGNEQFF,TGTGCCAGCAGCCCCATAGGTAATGAGCAGTTCTTC
TRBV5-1,-,-,TRBJ1-4,CASGQATNEKLFF,TGCGCCAGCGGACAAGCAACTAATGAAAAACTGTTTTTT
TRBV19,TRBD1,many,TRBJ1-2,CASSTATGTDYGYTF,TGTGCCAGTAGTACCGCGACAGGGACGGACTATGGCTACACCTTC
TRBV12-3/TRBV12-4,-,once,TRBJ2-1,CASRTFSGTYNEQFF,TGTGCCAGCAGGACATTTTCAGGGACCTACAATGAGCAGTTCTTC